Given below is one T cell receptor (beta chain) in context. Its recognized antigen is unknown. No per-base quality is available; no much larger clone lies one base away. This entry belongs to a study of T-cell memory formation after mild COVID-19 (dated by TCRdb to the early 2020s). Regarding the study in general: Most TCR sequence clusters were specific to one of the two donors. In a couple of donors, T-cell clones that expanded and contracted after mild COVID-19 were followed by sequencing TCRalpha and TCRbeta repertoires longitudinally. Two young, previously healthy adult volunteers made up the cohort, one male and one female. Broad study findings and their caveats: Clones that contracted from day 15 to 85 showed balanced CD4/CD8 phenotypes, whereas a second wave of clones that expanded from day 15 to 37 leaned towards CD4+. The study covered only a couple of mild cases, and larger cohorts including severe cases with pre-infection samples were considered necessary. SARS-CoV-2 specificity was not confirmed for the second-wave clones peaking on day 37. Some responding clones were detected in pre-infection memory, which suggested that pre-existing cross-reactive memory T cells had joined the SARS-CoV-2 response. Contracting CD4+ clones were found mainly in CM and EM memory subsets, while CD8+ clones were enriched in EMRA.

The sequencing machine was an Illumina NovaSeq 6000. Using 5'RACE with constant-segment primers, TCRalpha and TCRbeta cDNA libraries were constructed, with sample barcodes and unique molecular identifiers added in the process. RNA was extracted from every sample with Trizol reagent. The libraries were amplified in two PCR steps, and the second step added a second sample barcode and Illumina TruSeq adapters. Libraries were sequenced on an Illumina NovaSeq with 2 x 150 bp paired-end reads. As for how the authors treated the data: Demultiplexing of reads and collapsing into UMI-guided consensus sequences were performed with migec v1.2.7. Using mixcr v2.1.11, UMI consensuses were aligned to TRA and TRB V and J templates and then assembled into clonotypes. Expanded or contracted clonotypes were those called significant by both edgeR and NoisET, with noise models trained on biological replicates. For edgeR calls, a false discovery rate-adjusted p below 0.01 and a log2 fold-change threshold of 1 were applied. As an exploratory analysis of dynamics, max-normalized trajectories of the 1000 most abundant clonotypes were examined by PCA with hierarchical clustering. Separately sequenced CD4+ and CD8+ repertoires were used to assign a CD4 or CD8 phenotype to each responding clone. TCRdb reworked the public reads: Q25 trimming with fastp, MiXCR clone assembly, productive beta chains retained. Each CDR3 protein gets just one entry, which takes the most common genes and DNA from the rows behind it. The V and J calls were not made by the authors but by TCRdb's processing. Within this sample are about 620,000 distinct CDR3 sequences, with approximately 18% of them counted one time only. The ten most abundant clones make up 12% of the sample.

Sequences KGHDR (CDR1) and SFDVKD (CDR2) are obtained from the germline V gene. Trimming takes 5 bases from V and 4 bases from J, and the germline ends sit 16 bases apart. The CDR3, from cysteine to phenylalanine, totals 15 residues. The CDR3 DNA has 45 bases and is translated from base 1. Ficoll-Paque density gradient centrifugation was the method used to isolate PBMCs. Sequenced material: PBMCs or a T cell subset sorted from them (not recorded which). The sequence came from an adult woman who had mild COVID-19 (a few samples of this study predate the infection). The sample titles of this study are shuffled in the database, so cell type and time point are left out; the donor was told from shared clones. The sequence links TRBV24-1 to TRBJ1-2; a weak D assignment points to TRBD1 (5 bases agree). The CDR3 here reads CATSGILQGAYGYTF. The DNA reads TGTGCCACCAGTGGCATTCTCCAGGGAGCCTATGGCTACACCTTC.